Shown below are 10 T cell receptor beta chains from a single sample sequenced in a study of T cells after yellow fever vaccination. TCRdb passed the 5' RACE reads through MiXCR, listing each CDR3 protein once. Of 110,000 to 150,000 distinct CDR3 sequences listed, around 6.3% were seen once; the top ten hold 0.55% to 0.7%. The sample was CD4+ T cells sorted from PBMCs, taken 10 days after the yellow fever booster vaccination. These receptors all stem from a man aged 25 to 40 who received the YFV17D yellow fever vaccine.

This clonotype has at least ten counts. This chain uses TRBV21-1 with TRBJ1-3; the D call of TRBD1 is as the table states it, not checked on the DNA. TRBV21-1 is noted as a pseudogene. This CDR3 has 16 residues. The CDR3 DNA follows: TGTGCCAGCAGTATAAGGGACAGTTGCGTGAGAAACACCATATATTTT. It yields the protein CASSIRDSCVRNTIYF.

This clonotype was seen at least ten times. The V and J genes are TRBV6-5 and TRBJ2-1; D perhaps matches TRBD1 (6 bases). Germline CDR1 and CDR2: MNHEY and SVGAGI. This CDR3 has 15 residues. Between the trimmed V and J ends, which lost 0 bases and 5 bases, there was a span of 11 bases. CDR3 nucleotides: TGTGCCAGCAGTTACTCCCAGGGGAAGGACAATGAGCAGTTCTTC. Its translation: CASSYSQGKDNEQFF.

The sample holds many counts of this clonotype. The rearrangement joins TRBV29-1 to TRBJ2-5; no reliable D call. This CDR3 comprises 13 residues. Germline V gene sequence: CDR1 SQVTM, CDR2 ANQGSEA. Between the trimmed V and J ends, which lost 5 bases and 1 base, there was a span of 11 bases. The CDR3 DNA is TGCAGCGTTTCAAAACGGCTCCAAGAGACCCAGTACTTC. It translates to CSVSKRLQETQYF.

This clonotype was counted many times. The chain couples TRBV6-1 to TRBJ2-5; TRBD2 matches 7 bases. Germline CDR1 MNHNS, CDR2 SASEGT. With 3 bases clipped from V and 1 base from J, the junction kept 2 bases outside the gene matches. The CDR3 consists of 14 residues. The CDR3 protein is CASSERLAQETQYF. The CDR3 region has the DNA TGTGCCAGCAGTGAGAGACTAGCCCAAGAGACCCAGTACTTC.

This clonotype was found many times. The chain joins TRBV30 to TRBJ2-3; D gene ambiguous. In germline, CDR1 is GTSNPN, CDR2 SVGIG (reference sequence). The CDR3 runs to 11 residues. V was cut by 3 bases and J by 6 bases, with 7 bases left in between. Written as DNA, the CDR3 is TGTGCCTGGAGCCTGCGGGATACGCAGTATTTT. Translated: CAWSLRDTQYF.

This clonotype was counted at least ten times. This chain links TRBV5-1 with TRBJ2-3, with D perhaps TRBD1 or TRBD2 (6 bases each). CDR1 and CDR2 (germline): SGHRS, YFSETQ. The germline V and J ends were trimmed by 3 bases and 2 bases, with 19 bases remaining between them. The CDR3 loop spans 17 amino acids. The CDR3 DNA sequence: TGCGCCAGCAGCTCCGGTGGGGGGCGAACGAACACAGATACGCAGTATTTT. As protein: CASSSGGGRTNTDTQYF.

This clonotype came up many times. The V and J genes are TRBV10-3 and TRBJ2-1; 9 bases are a match to TRBD1. The trim removed 5 bases at V and 7 bases at J, leaving 3 bases unmatched. The CDR3 is 13 amino acids. Per germline, CDR1 ENHRY and CDR2 SYGVKD. CDR3 coding DNA: TGTGCCATCAGTAAAGGGACAGGGAATGAGCAGTTCTTC. It encodes CAISKGTGNEQFF.

In its sample, this clonotype was seen many times. The chain combines TRBV30 with TRBJ2-1; 8 bases agree with TRBD2. The CDR3 has 18 residues. Germline lookup yields CDR1 GTSNPN and CDR2 SVGIG (reference sequence). With V trimmed by 2 bases and J by 2 bases, 14 bases remained unmatched. This chain's CDR3 is CAWSPRGSGSSPYNEQFF. CDR3 nucleotides: TGTGCCTGGAGTCCCCGGGGGAGCGGGAGCTCGCCCTACAATGAGCAGTTCTTC.

In its sample, this clonotype was seen many times. This chain uses TRBV5-1 with TRBJ1-1, with D maybe TRBD1 (5 bases). Trimming removed 4 bases from V and 0 bases from J, with 10 bases in between. The CDR3 is made up of 14 amino acids. The germline gives CDR1 SGHRS, CDR2 YFSETQ. CDR3 sequence reads: CASSPQGLNTEAFF. The CDR3 DNA follows: TGCGCCAGCAGCCCCCAGGGCCTGAACACTGAAGCTTTCTTT. Using reference TRBV5-1 and TRBJ1-1 for the parts outside the CDR3, the full variable domain is KAGVTQTPRYLIKTRGQQVTLSCSPISGHRSVSWYQQTPGQGLQFLFEYFSETQRNKGNFPGRFSGRQFSNSRSEMNVSTLELGDSALYLCASSPQGLNTEAFFGQGTRLTVV.

Many counts were recorded for this clonotype. V and J are TRBV5-1 and TRBJ2-2; TRBD2 agrees at 7 bases. The CDR3 covers 16 residues. Trimming took 0 bases from V and 3 from J; bases not matched to a gene: 5. Germline lookup yields CDR1 SGHRS and CDR2 YFSETQ. CDR3 sequence (DNA): TGCGCCAGCAGCTTGGAATTCGGGAGGTACACCGGGGAGCTGTTTTTT. Translated, it gives CASSLEFGRYTGELFF. Together with reference TRBV5-1 and TRBJ2-2, the CDR3 gives the full variable domain: KAGVTQTPRYLIKTRGQQVTLSCSPISGHRSVSWYQQTPGQGLQFLFEYFSETQRNKGNFPGRFSGRQFSNSRSEMNVSTLELGDSALYLCASSLEFGRYTGELFFGEGSRLTVL.